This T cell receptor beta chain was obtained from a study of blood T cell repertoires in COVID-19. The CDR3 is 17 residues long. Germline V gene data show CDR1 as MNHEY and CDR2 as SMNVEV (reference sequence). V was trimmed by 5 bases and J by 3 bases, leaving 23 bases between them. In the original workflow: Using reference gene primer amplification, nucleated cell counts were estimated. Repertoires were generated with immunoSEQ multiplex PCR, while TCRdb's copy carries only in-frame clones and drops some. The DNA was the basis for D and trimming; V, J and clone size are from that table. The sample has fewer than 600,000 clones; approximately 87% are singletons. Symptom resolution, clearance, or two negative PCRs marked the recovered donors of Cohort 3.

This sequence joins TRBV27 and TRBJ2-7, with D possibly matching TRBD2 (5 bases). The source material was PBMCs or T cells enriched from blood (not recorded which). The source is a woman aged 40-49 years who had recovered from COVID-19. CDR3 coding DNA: TGTGCCAGCAGTCGTACCCCGTGGGGAGAAACAAACTACGAGCAGTACTTC. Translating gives CASSRTPWGETNYEQYF.